These 25 T cell receptor beta chains originate from one sample sequenced in a study of blood T cell dynamics during melanoma immunotherapy (dated by TCRdb to the early 2020s). Read against the paper, the sample's time point label means: pre-treatment baseline. The method behind the library was the immunoSEQ multiplex PCR assay. What TCRdb holds here is the immuneACCESS table cut down to in-frame rearrangements. Part of the clones is not present; checked against another copy, under half of the missing clones reflect an unresolved V gene, and the others are unexplained. The sample table contains about 11,000 clones; only one count was recorded for approximately 84% of them. The top ten clonotypes cover around 15% of the sample. The specimen was blood, collected from a patient treated with checkpoint blockade. The receptors shown here come from a human donor with melanoma.

V usage is TRBV5-1 and J usage is TRBJ2-3; 7 bases are a match to TRBD1. This CDR3 has 16 residues. Trimming removed 6 bases from V and 3 bases from J; junction bases left unmatched: 13. CDR1 is SGHRS, CDR2 YFSETQ, per germline. CDR3 region: CASTVVGTDRTDTQYF. Here the CDR3 DNA reads TGCGCCAGCACGGTTGTTGGGACAGATAGAACAGATACGCAGTATTTT. Full variable domain (missing parts from reference TRBV5-1 and TRBJ2-3): KAGVTQTPRYLIKTRGQQVTLSCSPISGHRSVSWYQQTPGQGLQFLFEYFSETQRNKGNFPGRFSGRQFSNSRSEMNVSTLELGDSALYLCASTVVGTDRTDTQYFGPGTRLTVL.

The chain uses TRBV11-3 and TRBJ1-2; 9 bases are a match to TRBD1. The trim removed 5 bases at V and 3 bases at J, leaving 10 bases unmatched. The CDR3 spans 16 residues. Germline V gene lookup returns CDR1 SGHNT and CDR2 YENEEA. CDR3 loop: CASSQEGRQGDYGYTF. The CDR3 DNA sequence: TGTGCCAGCAGCCAGGAGGGGAGACAGGGGGACTATGGCTACACCTTC.

J is TRBJ2-7 and V is TRBV6-9; possible D gene TRBD2, 6 bases. Germline values: CDR1 MNHGY, CDR2 SVAAGI. CDR3 length equals 13 residues. V lost 3 bases, J lost 3 bases, and 9 bases lay in between. Here the CDR3 reads CASSYSEGYEQYF. The CDR3 nucleotides read TGTGCCAGCAGTTACTCGGAGGGCTACGAGCAGTACTTC.

The chain is built from TRBV10-3 and TRBJ1-6; D call uncertain. Germline CDR1 is ENHRY and CDR2 is SYGVKD. The length of the CDR3 is 14 residues. With 3 bases removed from V and 7 bases from J, the gap between germline ends came to 10 bases. As DNA, the CDR3 is TGTGCCATCAGTGAAATAGGAACGAATTCACCCCTCCACTTT. Protein product: CAISEIGTNSPLHF.

The chain employs TRBV10-3 and TRBJ2-7, with 14 bases matching TRBD2. The CDR3 is 16 amino acids. Losses at the gene ends were 4 bases for V and 4 bases for J; bases not matched to a gene: 6. The germline gives CDR1 ENHRY, CDR2 SYGVKD. The CDR3 nucleotides read TGTGCCATCAGTGCGGGACTAGCGGGGGAAGGGTACGAGCAGTACTTC. It specifies CAISAGLAGEGYEQYF.

The rearrangement joins TRBV7-9 to TRBJ2-3; 10 positions agree with TRBD2. Per germline, CDR1 SEHNR and CDR2 FQNEAQ (reference sequence). V lost 3 bases, J lost 6 bases, and 9 bases stayed unmatched. This CDR3 contains 16 residues. The CDR3 coding sequence is TGTGCCAGCAGCTTCGAAAGCGGGGGGGCCAGCGATACGCAGTATTTT. Amino acids: CASSFESGGASDTQYF.

The chain uses TRBV6-5 and TRBJ2-1; 15 nucleotides agree with TRBD2. CDR3 length: 15 amino acids. The germline gives CDR1 MNHEY, CDR2 SVGAGI. After removal of 6 bases from V and 8 bases from J, the junction contained 5 bases not matched to a gene. Here the CDR3 reads CASRGLAGGMDEQFF. The CDR3 DNA is TGTGCCAGCAGGGGACTAGCGGGGGGTATGGATGAGCAGTTCTTC.

The rearrangement joins TRBV4-2 to TRBJ1-3, with D tentatively TRBD1 (5 bases). V was shortened by 3 bases and J by 2 bases, with 14 bases between the two germline ends. The CDR3 runs 16 residues. Germline V gene data show CDR1 as LGHNA and CDR2 as YNFKEQ. CDR3 in amino acids: CASSHRVGSPGNTIYF. The DNA of the CDR3 is TGTGCCAGCAGCCACAGGGTCGGTTCTCCTGGAAACACCATATATTTT.

V is TRBV11-2 and J is TRBJ2-3; 7 bases line up with TRBD1. This CDR3 has 16 amino acids. The V gene end was trimmed by 6 bases and the J gene end by 0 bases; junction bases not matched to a gene: 9. CDR1 is SGHAT and CDR2 is FQNNGV in the germline V gene. The CDR3 spells CASRERGGGSTDTQYF. CDR3 sequence (DNA): TGTGCCAGCAGGGAGAGAGGGGGCGGAAGCACAGATACGCAGTATTTT.

This chain links TRBV11-1 with TRBJ1-4, with D tentatively TRBD1 (6 bases). The V end was cut by 4 bases, the J end by 8 bases, with 17 bases between. Germline CDR1 is SGHAT and CDR2 is FQDESV (reference sequence). The CDR3 contains 15 residues. CDR3 loop: CASSSQGGRGEKLFF. The CDR3 DNA reads as TGTGCCAGCAGCTCACAGGGAGGGCGTGGCGAAAAACTGTTTTTT.

V gene TRBV10-2 combines with J gene TRBJ2-7; D ambiguous. The germline V gene has CDR1 WSHSY and CDR2 SAAADI. The CDR3 covers 14 residues. V was trimmed by 2 bases and J by 0 bases, leaving 8 bases between them. The CDR3 region has the DNA TGCGCCAGCAGTGAGACTTTGAGCTCCTACGAGCAGTACTTC. It encodes CASSETLSSYEQYF.

The chain couples TRBV2 to TRBJ1-4; 7 positions match TRBD1. This CDR3 contains 15 residues. V lost 4 bases, J lost 8 bases, and 10 bases stayed unmatched. Germline V gene lookup returns CDR1 SNHLY and CDR2 FYNNEI. CDR3 loop: CASSGSTGLYEKLFF. As DNA, the CDR3 is TGTGCCAGCAGTGGGTCGACAGGGTTGTACGAAAAACTGTTTTTT.

This chain joins TRBV18 and TRBJ1-1; D remains unclear. V gave up 0 bases and J gave up 1 base, with 9 bases separating them. The germline gives CDR1 KGHSH, CDR2 LQKENI. The CDR3 is made up of 15 amino acids. DNA for the CDR3: TGTGCCAGCTCACCACCGCGGCGGCCGAACACTGAAGCTTTCTTT. The encoded protein is CASSPPRRPNTEAFF.

With respect to this clone: At one boundary the junction diverges from the germline segment, which might be a read error. Here the CDR3 DNA reads TGCGCCAGCAGCCAAGTTCGACCCATGAACACTGAAGCTTTCTTT. This gives the protein CASSQVRPMNTEAFF. This chain connects TRBV9 to TRBJ1-1; D unresolved. The CDR3 is 15 residues long. Germline V gene sequence: CDR1 SGDLS, CDR2 YYNGEE.

The chain couples TRBV9 to TRBJ2-1; tentatively, D is TRBD1 or TRBD2 (6 bases each). The CDR3 sequence is 16 residues long. V lost 0 bases, J lost 8 bases, and 18 bases lay in between. Germline V gene sequence: CDR1 SGDLS, CDR2 YYNGEE. Here the CDR3 reads CASSVASGAVNYEQFF. CDR3 sequence (DNA): TGTGCCAGCAGCGTAGCTTCGGGGGCCGTAAACTATGAGCAGTTCTTC.

The rearrangement joins TRBV18 to TRBJ1-4; D call uncertain. CDR1 KGHSH and CDR2 LQKENI come from the germline V gene. This CDR3 spans 13 amino acids. V was clipped by 6 bases and J by 8 bases, with 13 bases between them. The chain's CDR3 is CASSLRGGEKLFF. For the CDR3, the DNA is TGTGCCAGCTCTCTTAGAGGAGGGGAAAAACTGTTTTTT.

J is TRBJ1-2 and V is TRBV4-1, with no clear D. The CDR3 sequence is 17 residues long. The V end was cut by 1 base, the J end by 5 bases, with 20 bases between. The germline V gene has CDR1 MGHRA and CDR2 YSYEKL. DNA for the CDR3: TGCGCCAGCAGCCAAGTTGTAGCCTCCCGAGGGAATTATGGCTACACCTTC. Translated: CASSQVVASRGNYGYTF.

V usage is TRBV29-1 and J usage is TRBJ2-3; 7 bases are shared with TRBD2. The CDR3 runs to 13 residues. Germline values: CDR1 SQVTM, CDR2 ANQGSEA. The V and J ends lost 6 bases and 1 base, in that order; junction bases with no gene match: 4. The CDR3 DNA follows: TGCAGCGTGTACAGCGGGGGCACAGATACGCAGTATTTT. Translation gives CSVYSGGTDTQYF.

The chain has TRBV29-1 and TRBJ2-7, with D possibly matching TRBD1 (8 bases). Trimming shortened V by 0 bases and J by 8 bases, and 14 bases separated the two germline ends. The CDR3 is 13 residues long. CDR1 SQVTM and CDR2 ANQGSEA come from the germline V gene. As DNA, the CDR3 is TGCAGCGTTGAAGATGACAGGGGAGGGAAGCAGTACTTC. Encoded protein: CSVEDDRGGKQYF.

This clone was observed a few times. The CDR3 nucleotides are TGTGCCTGGACTCGCGCGGAAGTTTTTTACTTC. This gives the protein CAWTRAEVFYF. The genes are TRBV30 and TRBJ2-7; no reliable D call. Trimming took 4 bases from V and 13 from J, leaving 17 bases between them. Germline CDR1 and CDR2: GTSNPN and SVGIG (reference sequence). CDR3 size: 11 residues.

This clone was recorded once. The chain couples TRBV10-2 to TRBJ1-2; a weak D match, TRBD1 (6 bases). The V end lost 8 bases, the J end lost 0 bases, and 13 bases lay between the germline ends. CDR3 length equals 14 residues. Germline V lookup: CDR1 WSHSY, CDR2 SAAADI. CDR3 nucleotide sequence: TGCGCCAGCTCACGGGGGCCCCCTAACTATGGCTACACCTTC. It specifies CASSRGPPNYGYTF.

V is TRBV11-2 and J is TRBJ1-3; D may be TRBD1 (5 bases). CDR1 is SGHAT and CDR2 is FQNNGV in the germline V gene. The ends were cut back, 4 bases at V and 4 bases at J, with 20 bases in the middle. The CDR3 runs to 17 residues. CDR3 DNA sequence: TGTGCCAGCAGCTCCCCCTGGTCGGGACGCAGAGGAAACACCATATATTTT. Translation: CASSSPWSGRRGNTIYF. Together with reference TRBV11-2 and TRBJ1-3, the CDR3 gives the full variable domain: EAGVAQSPRYKIIEKRQSVAFWCNPISGHATLYWYQQILGQGPKLLIQFQNNGVVDDSQLPKDRFSAERLKGVDSTLKIQPAKLEDSAVYLCASSSPWSGRRGNTIYFGEGSWLTVV.

The genes are TRBV6-5 and TRBJ2-7, with TRBD1 matching 7 bases. The CDR3 runs 15 residues. V was clipped by 5 bases and J by 2 bases; unmatched bases: 9. Germline CDR1 reads MNHEY; CDR2 reads SVGAGI. This CDR3 is CASSTWDSLTYEQYF. The CDR3, as DNA: TGTGCCAGCAGTACTTGGGACAGCCTCACCTACGAGCAGTACTTC.

The CDR3 nucleotides read TGTGCCAGCAGCTTAGGGTCGGCGGGATCCCAAGAGACCCAGTACTTC. Protein sequence: CASSLGSAGSQETQYF. The chain recombines TRBV11-3 with TRBJ2-5; D is possibly TRBD2 (6 bases). Germline-derived CDR1 and CDR2 are SGHNT and YENEEA. The CDR3 runs 16 residues. Deletions cut 1 base from V and 1 base from J, with 13 bases between.

The V gene is TRBV4-3, the J gene TRBJ2-1, with 7 bases identical to TRBD1. The CDR3 spans 15 residues. Germline assignment: CDR1 LGHNA and CDR2 YSLEER. J gave up 7 bases and V 1 base, and 7 bases lay outside the gene matches. DNA for the CDR3: TGCGCCAGCAGCCAAGGGGGACAGATGCTGAATGAGCAGTTCTTC. It specifies CASSQGGQMLNEQFF.